A selection of T cell receptor beta chains follows, all from one sample in a study of T cell responses to AZD1222 COVID-19 vaccine. Profiling relied on immunoSEQ multiplex PCR, and the TCRdb table lists in-frame clones only, not all of them. This table has some 58,000 clones, roughly three quarters appearing once. The sequenced sample was peripheral blood, obtained 28 days after the second AZD1222 dose. All receptors derive from an adult who received the AZD1222 COVID-19 vaccine. The CDR3 runs from the conserved cysteine through the conserved F or W. Each record gives: J gene, V gene, clone size, D gene, CDR3 protein, CDR3 DNA. D genes are given only for firm matches. A row's size may be missing; if present it is once, few, many or a size class.

j_call: TRBJ2-7; v_call: TRBV5-4; clone_size: .; d_call: .; cdr3_aa: CASSGDSYEQYF; cdr3_nt: TGTGCCAGCAGTGGTGACTCCTACGAGCAGTACTTC
j_call: TRBJ2-1; v_call: TRBV2; clone_size: .; d_call: .; cdr3_aa: CATRGGTGIYNEQFF; cdr3_nt: TGTGCCACCCGGGGGGGGACAGGGATTTACAATGAGCAGTTCTTC
j_call: TRBJ1-2; v_call: TRBV19; clone_size: .; d_call: .; cdr3_aa: CASSTPQLHGYTF; cdr3_nt: TGTGCCAGTAGTACCCCACAACTCCATGGCTACACCTTC
j_call: TRBJ1-2; v_call: TRBV10-2; clone_size: .; d_call: .; cdr3_aa: CASSESGTPEYGYTF; cdr3_nt: TGCGCCAGCAGTGAGTCTGGGACTCCAGAATATGGCTACACCTTC
j_call: TRBJ1-2; v_call: TRBV28; clone_size: .; d_call: TRBD1; cdr3_aa: CASSPGQGVTYGYTF; cdr3_nt: TGTGCCAGCAGTCCGGGACAGGGGGTTACCTATGGCTACACCTTC
j_call: TRBJ1-5; v_call: TRBV28; clone_size: .; d_call: .; cdr3_aa: CASSSPLINQPQHF; cdr3_nt: TGTGCCAGCAGTTCCCCACTGATCAATCAGCCCCAGCATTTT
j_call: TRBJ1-5; v_call: TRBV16; clone_size: medium-sized; d_call: TRBD1; cdr3_aa: CASRTLRTGADHQPQHF; cdr3_nt: TGTGCCAGCCGGACCTTGCGGACAGGGGCGGACCATCAGCCCCAGCATTTT
j_call: TRBJ2-3; v_call: TRBV5-1; clone_size: .; d_call: .; cdr3_aa: CASSLQGANTDTQYF; cdr3_nt: TGCGCCAGCAGCTTGCAGGGAGCTAACACAGATACGCAGTATTTT
j_call: TRBJ1-1; v_call: TRBV30; clone_size: once; d_call: .; cdr3_aa: CAWSRPNTEAFF; cdr3_nt: TGTGCCTGGAGTCGCCCGAACACTGAAGCTTTCTTT
j_call: TRBJ2-1; v_call: TRBV29-1; clone_size: .; d_call: .; cdr3_aa: CSAHVLPPGSYNEQFF; cdr3_nt: TGCAGCGCCCACGTCTTGCCGCCCGGGTCCTACAATGAGCAGTTCTTC
j_call: TRBJ1-5; v_call: TRBV6-4; clone_size: .; d_call: TRBD1; cdr3_aa: CASSEWDRGNQPQHF; cdr3_nt: TGTGCCAGCAGTGAGTGGGACAGGGGGAATCAGCCCCAGCATTTT
j_call: TRBJ2-1; v_call: TRBV12-3/TRBV12-4; clone_size: .; d_call: TRBD1; cdr3_aa: CASSPGTAEEQFF; cdr3_nt: TGTGCCAGCAGTCCCGGGACAGCCGAGGAGCAGTTCTTC
j_call: TRBJ2-7; v_call: TRBV11-2; clone_size: few; d_call: .; cdr3_aa: CASSGTGAEQYF; cdr3_nt: TGTGCCAGCAGCGGGACGGGGGCCGAGCAGTACTTC
j_call: TRBJ1-6; v_call: TRBV14; clone_size: .; d_call: .; cdr3_aa: CASSQRAPNSPLHF; cdr3_nt: TGTGCCAGCAGCCAACGCGCACCAAATTCACCCCTCCACTTT
j_call: TRBJ2-4; v_call: TRBV7-9; clone_size: .; d_call: TRBD2; cdr3_aa: CASSAPGGAAKNIQYF; cdr3_nt: TGTGCCAGCAGCGCCCCGGGGGGGGCGGCCAAAAACATTCAGTACTTC
j_call: TRBJ1-1; v_call: TRBV5-8; clone_size: .; d_call: TRBD1; cdr3_aa: CASSPPGQRANTEAFF; cdr3_nt: TGTGCCAGCAGCCCGCCGGGACAGAGGGCGAACACTGAAGCTTTCTTT
j_call: TRBJ1-5; v_call: TRBV10-2; clone_size: .; d_call: TRBD1; cdr3_aa: CASRQGPGNQPQHF; cdr3_nt: TGCGCCAGCAGACAGGGGCCTGGGAATCAGCCCCAGCATTTT
j_call: TRBJ1-1; v_call: TRBV10-2; clone_size: .; d_call: TRBD1; cdr3_aa: CASSELQGRTEAFF; cdr3_nt: TGCGCCAGCAGTGAGTTACAGGGGCGGACTGAAGCTTTCTTT
j_call: TRBJ2-3; v_call: TRBV7-9; clone_size: .; d_call: TRBD2; cdr3_aa: CASSLVLSGSDTQYF; cdr3_nt: TGTGCCAGCAGCTTAGTTCTTAGCGGGTCAGATACGCAGTATTTT
j_call: TRBJ1-5; v_call: TRBV19; clone_size: .; d_call: TRBD1; cdr3_aa: CASSNTGGGQPQHF; cdr3_nt: TGTGCCAGTAGCAATACAGGGGGGGGACAGCCCCAGCATTTT
j_call: TRBJ2-7; v_call: TRBV7-8; clone_size: .; d_call: .; cdr3_aa: CASSLGHSSYEQYF; cdr3_nt: TGTGCCAGCAGCTTAGGGCACAGCTCCTACGAGCAGTACTTC
j_call: TRBJ2-7; v_call: TRBV4-1; clone_size: .; d_call: TRBD1; cdr3_aa: CASSQETRGLYEQYF; cdr3_nt: TGCGCCAGCAGCCAAGAAACCAGGGGGCTCTACGAGCAGTACTTC
j_call: TRBJ1-1; v_call: TRBV7-9; clone_size: .; d_call: TRBD1; cdr3_aa: CASSLDREAFF; cdr3_nt: TGTGCCAGCAGCTTGGACAGGGAAGCTTTCTTT
j_call: TRBJ2-1; v_call: TRBV30; clone_size: .; d_call: .; cdr3_aa: CAWSKGTNEQFF; cdr3_nt: TGTGCCTGGAGTAAGGGGACCAATGAGCAGTTCTTC
j_call: TRBJ1-5; v_call: TRBV6-1; clone_size: few; d_call: TRBD1; cdr3_aa: CASSEGQGGQPQHF; cdr3_nt: TGTGCCAGCAGTGAAGGACAGGGGGGACAGCCCCAGCATTTT
j_call: TRBJ1-5; v_call: TRBV24-1; clone_size: once; d_call: TRBD1; cdr3_aa: CATSEGTGEYQPQHF; cdr3_nt: TGTGCCACCAGTGAGGGGACAGGAGAGTATCAGCCCCAGCATTTT
j_call: TRBJ1-2; v_call: TRBV6-5; clone_size: .; d_call: TRBD1; cdr3_aa: CASSYFRGINYGYTF; cdr3_nt: TGTGCCAGCAGTTACTTCAGGGGGATTAACTATGGCTACACCTTC
j_call: TRBJ2-7; v_call: TRBV7-9; clone_size: few; d_call: TRBD1; cdr3_aa: CASSPRGAGGSGEQYF; cdr3_nt: TGTGCCAGCAGCCCCCGAGGCGCAGGGGGCTCGGGCGAGCAGTACTTC